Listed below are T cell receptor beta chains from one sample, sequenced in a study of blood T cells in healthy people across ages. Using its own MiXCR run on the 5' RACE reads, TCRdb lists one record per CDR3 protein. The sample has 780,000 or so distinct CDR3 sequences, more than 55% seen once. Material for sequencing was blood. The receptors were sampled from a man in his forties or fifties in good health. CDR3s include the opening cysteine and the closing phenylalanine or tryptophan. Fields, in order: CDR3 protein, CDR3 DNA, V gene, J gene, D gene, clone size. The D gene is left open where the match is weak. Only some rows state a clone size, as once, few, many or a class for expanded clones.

CDR3 protein: CASSLSRDGYTF
CDR3 DNA: TGTGCCAGCAGCTTATCGAGGGATGGCTACACCTTC
V gene: TRBV7-2
J gene: TRBJ1-2
D gene: .
clone size: .

CDR3 protein: CASSQGGQCNEQFF
CDR3 DNA: TGTGCCAGCAGCCAAGGGGGACAATGCAATGAGCAGTTCTTC
V gene: TRBV3-1
J gene: TRBJ2-1
D gene: .
clone size: .

CDR3 protein: CASSLLGLAGDGSALNEQFF
CDR3 DNA: TGTGCCAGCAGCTTACTTGGTCTAGCGGGAGATGGTTCGGCTCTCAATGAGCAGTTCTTC
V gene: TRBV7-2
J gene: TRBJ2-1
D gene: TRBD2
clone size: once

CDR3 protein: CSARGTAISYNSPLHF
CDR3 DNA: TGCAGTGCTAGAGGGACAGCGATCTCCTATAATTCACCCCTCCACTTT
V gene: TRBV20-1
J gene: TRBJ1-6
D gene: .
clone size: .

CDR3 protein: CAGQGKTGTTTNTEAFF
CDR3 DNA: TGTGCCGGCCAGGGTAAGACAGGGACTACCACGAACACTGAAGCTTTCTTT
V gene: TRBV2
J gene: TRBJ1-1
D gene: TRBD1
clone size: .

CDR3 protein: CASSLYLERGGLQETQYF
CDR3 DNA: TGTGCCAGCAGTCTCTACCTGGAGCGGGGGGGTCTGCAAGAGACCCAGTACTTC
V gene: TRBV28
J gene: TRBJ2-5
D gene: TRBD2
clone size: .

CDR3 protein: CASSYDQGAYEQYF
CDR3 DNA: TGTGCCAGCAGTTATGACCAGGGGGCCTACGAGCAGTACTTC
V gene: TRBV5-8
J gene: TRBJ2-7
D gene: TRBD1
clone size: .

CDR3 protein: CASSPSGRAAGNEQFF
CDR3 DNA: TGTGCCAGCAGCCCAAGCGGGAGGGCCGCGGGAAATGAGCAGTTCTTC
V gene: TRBV11-2
J gene: TRBJ2-1
D gene: TRBD2
clone size: .

CDR3 protein: CSAREEQGNYGWGYTF
CDR3 DNA: TGCAGTGCTAGAGAAGAACAGGGGAACTATGGTTGGGGCTACACCTTC
V gene: TRBV20-1
J gene: TRBJ1-2
D gene: TRBD1
clone size: .

CDR3 protein: CASSQVASGSGEQYF
CDR3 DNA: TGCGCCAGCAGCCAAGTTGCTAGCGGGAGCGGCGAGCAGTACTTC
V gene: TRBV4-3
J gene: TRBJ2-7
D gene: TRBD2
clone size: .

CDR3 protein: CSLGGGEQYF
CDR3 DNA: TGCAGCTTAGGGGGGGGCGAGCAGTACTTC
V gene: TRBV20-1
J gene: TRBJ2-7
D gene: .
clone size: few

CDR3 protein: CASSLAWTDMGGYTF
CDR3 DNA: TGTGCCAGCAGCTTGGCCTGGACGGATATGGGGGGCTACACCTTC
V gene: TRBV5-8
J gene: TRBJ1-2
D gene: .
clone size: few

CDR3 protein: CASSAQGAGQPQHF
CDR3 DNA: TGTGCCAGCAGTGCACAGGGGGCTGGTCAGCCCCAGCATTTT
V gene: TRBV6-1
J gene: TRBJ1-5
D gene: TRBD1
clone size: .

CDR3 protein: CASSQQGNYGQYF
CDR3 DNA: TGTGCCAGCAGCCAACAGGGGAACTACGGGCAGTACTTC
V gene: TRBV3-1
J gene: TRBJ2-7
D gene: .
clone size: many

CDR3 protein: CSVERQGSGGANVLTF
CDR3 DNA: TGCAGCGTTGAAAGACAGGGCTCGGGTGGGGCCAACGTCCTGACTTTC
V gene: TRBV29-1
J gene: TRBJ2-6
D gene: TRBD1
clone size: .

CDR3 protein: CASSPWTAALMNGYTF
CDR3 DNA: TGTGCCAGCAGTCCCTGGACAGCAGCTCTTATGAATGGCTACACCTTC
V gene: TRBV27
J gene: TRBJ1-2
D gene: .
clone size: .

CDR3 protein: CASSLYLGGENTEAFF
CDR3 DNA: TGTGCCAGCAGCTTATATCTTGGGGGAGAGAACACTGAAGCTTTCTTT
V gene: TRBV11-3
J gene: TRBJ1-1
D gene: .
clone size: .

CDR3 protein: CASTIGSNYGYTF
CDR3 DNA: TGTGCCAGCACCATCGGATCTAACTATGGCTACACCTTC
V gene: TRBV6-2/TRBV6-3
J gene: TRBJ1-2
D gene: .
clone size: .

CDR3 protein: CASSQVSGASGHNYGYTF
CDR3 DNA: TGTGCCAGCAGCCAAGTCTCGGGGGCTTCGGGCCATAACTATGGCTACACCTTC
V gene: TRBV3-1
J gene: TRBJ1-2
D gene: .
clone size: .

CDR3 protein: CASSLPGRKTGDSPLHF
CDR3 DNA: TGTGCCAGCAGCTTACCCGGACGAAAGACAGGGGATTCACCCCTCCACTTT
V gene: TRBV7-2
J gene: TRBJ1-6
D gene: TRBD1
clone size: .

CDR3 protein: CASSQDHADREQFF
CDR3 DNA: TGTGCCAGCAGCCAAGATCATGCGGACAGGGAGCAGTTCTTC
V gene: TRBV3-1
J gene: TRBJ2-1
D gene: TRBD1
clone size: .

CDR3 protein: CASSHGESGGYTF
CDR3 DNA: TGTGCCAGCAGCCATGGCGAATCCGGTGGCTACACCTTC
V gene: TRBV7-9
J gene: TRBJ1-2
D gene: .
clone size: many

CDR3 protein: CASSTLGSELTDHGYTF
CDR3 DNA: TGCGCCAGCAGCACCCTAGGGTCGGAGCTCACAGACCATGGCTACACCTTC
V gene: TRBV5-1
J gene: TRBJ1-2
D gene: .
clone size: .

CDR3 protein: CSVKDRNQPQHF
CDR3 DNA: TGCAGCGTCAAGGACAGGAATCAGCCCCAGCATTTT
V gene: TRBV29-1
J gene: TRBJ1-5
D gene: TRBD1
clone size: few

CDR3 protein: CASSYSIIRDTQYF
CDR3 DNA: TGTGCCAGCAGTTACTCGATCATCAGAGATACGCAGTATTTT
V gene: TRBV6-5
J gene: TRBJ2-3
D gene: .
clone size: .

CDR3 protein: CASSLETGSDGYTF
CDR3 DNA: TGTGCCAGCAGTTTAGAGACAGGATCGGATGGCTACACCTTC
V gene: TRBV27
J gene: TRBJ1-2
D gene: .
clone size: .

CDR3 protein: CSVGSHEQYF
CDR3 DNA: TGCAGCGTCGGTAGTCACGAGCAGTACTTC
V gene: TRBV29-1
J gene: TRBJ2-7
D gene: .
clone size: .

CDR3 protein: CASSDRVYTDTQYF
CDR3 DNA: TGTGCCAGCAGTGACAGGGTATACACAGATACGCAGTATTTT
V gene: TRBV27
J gene: TRBJ2-3
D gene: TRBD1
clone size: few

CDR3 protein: CASSQGARGGEKLFF
CDR3 DNA: TGTGCCAGCAGCCAAGGGGCCAGGGGAGGTGAAAAACTGTTTTTT
V gene: TRBV3-1
J gene: TRBJ1-4
D gene: .
clone size: .

CDR3 protein: CATSRAGKNTEAFF
CDR3 DNA: TGTGCCACCAGCAGGGCAGGAAAAAACACTGAAGCTTTCTTT
V gene: TRBV15
J gene: TRBJ1-1
D gene: .
clone size: once